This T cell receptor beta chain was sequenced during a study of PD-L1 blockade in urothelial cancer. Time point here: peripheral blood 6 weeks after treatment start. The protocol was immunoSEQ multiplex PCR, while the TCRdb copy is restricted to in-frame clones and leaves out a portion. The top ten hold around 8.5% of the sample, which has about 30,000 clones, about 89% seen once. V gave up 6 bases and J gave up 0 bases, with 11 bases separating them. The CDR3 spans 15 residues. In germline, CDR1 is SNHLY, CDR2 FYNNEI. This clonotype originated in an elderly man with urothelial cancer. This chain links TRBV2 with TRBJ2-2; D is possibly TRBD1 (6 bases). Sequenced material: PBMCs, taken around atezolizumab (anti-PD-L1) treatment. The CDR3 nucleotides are TGTGCCAGCAGGTCGGGACATCCGAACACCGGGGAGCTGTTTTTT. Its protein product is CASRSGHPNTGELFF.